The TCR beta chain under discussion was sequenced for a study of early T cells in non-severe SARS-CoV-2 infection. Study summary: Investigators sequenced bulk RNA drawn from unsorted whole blood, and chains remained unpaired. The study's findings and limits: Comparison of clonotypes with VDJdb favored anti-spike CD8 responses while missing private and CD4 specificities.

The germline V gene encodes CDR1 SEHNR and CDR2 FQNEAQ (reference sequence). V lost 6 bases, J lost 1 base, and 12 bases lay in between. The CDR3 loop spans 14 amino acids. Individual cDNA molecules received unique molecular identifiers. TCRdb ran MiXCR on the 5' RACE reads and lists one entry per CDR3 protein. This sample yields about 77,000 distinct CDR3 sequences, of which over 9% are seen a single time; 4.8% belongs to the top ten. This clonotype was seen ten or more times. Its cognate antigen is unknown. The source material was whole blood. This clonotype originated in an adult who was a healthcare worker with PCR-confirmed SARS-CoV-2 infection or an uninfected control (not recorded which). This rearrangement joins TRBV7-9 to TRBJ2-5, with D perhaps matching TRBD1 (6 bases). The CDR3 DNA is TGTGCCAGCAGACAGACAGGAGCCCAAGAGACCCAGTACTTC. It translates to CASRQTGAQETQYF.